This passage covers 26 T cell receptor beta chains from one sample sequenced in a study of shared clonotypes between healthy human individuals. Here immunoSEQ multiplex PCR was the method, and the copy in TCRdb shows in-frame clones only, minus some. This table holds a few million clones, around 94% found once. The specimen was naive CD4+ T cells sorted from blood. Regarding subset: CD45RA+ positively selected. All receptors derive from a man aged 18 to 30 in good health.

The chain recombines TRBV27 with TRBJ1-5; D gene unclear. The CDR3 totals 15 residues. Germline-derived CDR1 and CDR2 are MNHEY and SMNVEV (reference sequence). V was shortened by 0 bases and J by 0 bases, with 6 bases between the two germline ends. DNA of the CDR3: TGTGCCAGCAGTTTATCGCGACTTAGCAATCAGCCCCAGCATTTT. It specifies CASSLSRLSNQPQHF.

V is TRBV5-4 and J is TRBJ2-5, with D possibly being TRBD2 (5 bases). The length of the CDR3 is 13 residues. Trimming shortened V by 2 bases and J by 9 bases, and 14 bases separated the two germline ends. The germline CDR1 and CDR2 sequences are SGHNT and YYREEE (reference sequence). DNA of the CDR3: TGTGCCAGCAGCTTAGAATGGACTGGGGCCCAGTACTTC. Its translation is CASSLEWTGAQYF. Combining the CDR3 with reference TRBV5-4 and TRBJ2-5 gives the whole variable domain ETGVTQSPTHLIKTRGQQVTLRCSSQSGHNTVSWYQQALGQGPQFIFQYYREEENGRGNFPPRFSGLQFPNYSSELNVNALELDDSALYLCASSLEWTGAQYFGPGTRLLVL.

The chain employs TRBV20-1 and TRBJ1-1; no clear D gene. The CDR3 covers 11 residues. V was pared by 3 bases and J by 6 bases, with 8 bases between. Looked up from germline, CDR1 is DFQATT and CDR2 is SNEGSKA (reference sequence). The CDR3 region has the DNA TGCAGTGCTAGGGCTCCCTCTGAAGCTTTCTTT. Amino acids: CSARAPSEAFF.

J is TRBJ1-2 and V is TRBV2; D is unclear. Germline CDR1 is SNHLY and CDR2 is FYNNEI. The CDR3 runs to 12 residues. Trimming removed 5 bases from V and 4 bases from J, with 8 bases in between. The CDR3 DNA is TGTGCCAGCAGTCCGACGTTCTATGGCTACACCTTC. It yields the protein CASSPTFYGYTF.

V gene TRBV27 combines with J gene TRBJ2-1, with D unresolved. With 6 bases removed from V and 6 bases from J, the gap between germline ends came to 15 bases. The CDR3 totals 14 residues. Germline CDR1 MNHEY, CDR2 SMNVEV (reference sequence). CDR3 residues: CASSPYGRFNEQFF. The CDR3 DNA reads as TGTGCCAGCAGCCCGTACGGCCGGTTCAATGAGCAGTTCTTC.

The chain carries TRBV28 and TRBJ1-4, with TRBD1 as a possible D gene (5 bases). The CDR3 covers 16 residues. Trimming cost V 2 bases and J 8 bases, with 18 bases left between them. Germline CDR1 MDHEN, CDR2 SYDVKM. The CDR3 region is CASSLKSGTGLEKLFF. In DNA, the CDR3 is TGTGCCAGCAGTTTAAAATCAGGGACTGGGCTGGAAAAACTGTTTTTT.

V and J are TRBV19 and TRBJ2-7; 11 positions agree with TRBD2. CDR3 length: 15 residues. In germline, CDR1 is LNHDA, CDR2 SQIVND (reference sequence). The V gene end was trimmed by 4 bases and the J gene end by 6 bases; junction bases not matched to a gene: 8. Here the CDR3 reads CASSSQHLAGGEQYF. In DNA, the CDR3 is TGTGCCAGTAGTAGCCAGCACCTAGCGGGAGGCGAGCAGTACTTC.

This sequence joins TRBV7-9 and TRBJ2-7; 9 bases match TRBD1. The V gene end was trimmed by 5 bases and the J gene end by 5 bases; junction bases not matched to a gene: 7. The length of the CDR3 is 14 residues. The V gene's germline CDR1 is SEHNR and CDR2 FQNEAQ (reference sequence). The CDR3 DNA reads TGTGCCAGCAGCCCGGCGGGGACAGGGAACGAGCAGTACTTC. Translating it yields CASSPAGTGNEQYF.

This rearrangement joins TRBV7-2 to TRBJ2-7, with unresolved D. V lost 5 bases to trimming and J lost 7 bases, with 12 bases between them. This CDR3 is built from 12 residues. Germline CDR1 reads SGHTA; CDR2 reads FQGNSA. CDR3 sequence (DNA): TGTGCCAGCAGCCCCGGTTTCACGGAGCAGTACTTC. Translation: CASSPGFTEQYF. The variable domain in full, completed from reference TRBV7-2 and TRBJ2-7, reads GAGVSQSPSNKVTEKGKDVELRCDPISGHTALYWYRQSLGQGLEFLIYFQGNSAPDKSGLPSDRFSAERTGGSVSTLTIQRTQQEDSAVYLCASSPGFTEQYFGPGTRLTVT.

The V and J genes are TRBV18 and TRBJ2-7, with 9 bases identical to TRBD2. The CDR3 covers 13 residues. From germline, CDR1 is KGHSH and CDR2 LQKENI. Losses at the gene ends were 1 base for V and 6 bases for J; bases not matched to a gene: 1. In DNA form, the CDR3 reads TGTGCCAGCTCACCACAGGGACTAGCCGAGCAGTACTTC. Encoded protein: CASSPQGLAEQYF.

The V call is TRBV5-1, the J call TRBJ1-1, with D unresolved. The CDR3 runs to 13 residues. Trimming took off 4 bases at V and 0 bases at J, with 7 bases between the two ends. Germline lookup yields CDR1 SGHRS and CDR2 YFSETQ. The CDR3 coding sequence is TGCGCCAGCAGCGATCAGATGAACACTGAAGCTTTCTTT. Protein product: CASSDQMNTEAFF.

The J gene is TRBJ2-7, the V gene TRBV30; D possibly uses TRBD1 or TRBD2 (6 bases each). The CDR3 is made up of 14 amino acids. The germline V gene has CDR1 GTSNPN and CDR2 SVGIG (reference sequence). The V end was cut by 1 base, the J end by 5 bases, with 15 bases between. The CDR3 DNA is TGTGCCTGGAGTGAACGGGGGCGGCTTAACGAGCAGTACTTC. This codes for CAWSERGRLNEQYF. The full variable domain, with the rest looked up from reference TRBV30 and TRBJ2-7, is SQTIHQWPATLVQPVGSPLSLECTVEGTSNPNLYWYRQAAGRGLQLLFYSVGIGQISSEVPQNLSASRPQDRQFILSSKKLLLSDSGFYLCAWSERGRLNEQYFGPGTRLTVT.

The CDR3 DNA is TGTGCCAGTAGTTGGCTTAGGAGCAATGCTCAGCCCCAGCATTTT. It encodes CASSWLRSNAQPQHF. V is TRBV19 and J is TRBJ1-5; D is unclear. The CDR3 is 15 residues long. Germline V gives CDR1 LNHDA, CDR2 SQIVND (reference sequence). Trimming removed 5 bases at V and 6 bases at J, with 17 bases between.

Worth noting for this clone: This same CDR3 is encoded by further DNA sequences in the sample. The gene calls are TRBV18 and TRBJ1-4; no definite D call. The CDR3 is 15 amino acids. Deletions cut 2 bases from V and 0 bases from J, with 7 bases between. Germline CDR1 KGHSH, CDR2 LQKENI. The CDR3 bases are TGTGCCAGCTCACCAAGAAGTGCAACTAATGAAAAACTGTTTTTT. Translated, it gives CASSPRSATNEKLFF.

The chain has TRBV5-4 and TRBJ1-6; D is unresolved. Trimming removed 6 bases from V and 10 bases from J, with 17 bases in between. From germline, CDR1 is SGHNT and CDR2 YYREEE (reference sequence). The CDR3 consists of 14 residues. The CDR3 spells CASTSEGKYSPLHF. The CDR3 region has the DNA TGTGCCAGCACCTCGGAGGGCAAGTACTCACCCCTCCACTTT.

The table lists this clone with a few counts. The chain links TRBV15 to TRBJ2-7; TRBD2 aligns across 14 bases. V trimming: 1 base; J trimming: 5 bases; junction bases outside the gene matches: 10. Germline CDR1 is LNHNV and CDR2 is YYDKDF (reference sequence). The CDR3 runs to 18 residues. Here the CDR3 reads CATSRGDLGTSGGHEQYF. The CDR3 coding sequence is TGTGCCACCAGCAGAGGAGACCTTGGGACTAGCGGGGGCCACGAGCAGTACTTC.

This clone was counted a single time. This rearrangement joins TRBV6-5 to TRBJ1-2, with 8 bases matching TRBD1. The CDR3 is 14 residues long. Germline-derived CDR1 and CDR2 are MNHEY and SVGAGI. The junction had 7 bases not matched to a gene; V was cut back by 6 bases and J by 4 bases. The CDR3 coding sequence is TGTGCCAGCAGCCAGGGACAGGCAGTCTATGGCTACACCTTC. Amino acid sequence: CASSQGQAVYGYTF.

The rearrangement joins TRBV6-1 to TRBJ2-7; 9 positions agree with TRBD1. Losses at the gene ends were 3 bases for V and 1 base for J; bases not matched to a gene: 7. The CDR3 spans 16 residues. The germline V gene encodes CDR1 MNHNS and CDR2 SASEGT. The CDR3 DNA sequence: TGTGCCAGCAGTGACATTACAGGGGGCCGGTCCTACGAGCAGTACTTC. As protein: CASSDITGGRSYEQYF.

The gene calls are TRBV30 and TRBJ1-1, with D uncertain. CDR1 GTSNPN and CDR2 SVGIG come from the germline V gene (reference sequence). The CDR3 consists of 12 residues. Trimming left V 1 base short and J 1 base short, with 4 bases between. CDR3 coding DNA: TGTGCCTGGAGTGATCAGAACACTGAAGCTTTCTTT. This translates into CAWSDQNTEAFF.

V is TRBV30 and J is TRBJ2-7; D perhaps matches TRBD1 (5 bases). The CDR3 length is 14 residues. Trimming took off 0 bases at V and 7 bases at J, with 16 bases between the two ends. Per the germline V gene, CDR1 is GTSNPN and CDR2 is SVGIG (reference sequence). Here the CDR3 DNA reads TGTGCCTGGAGTGTAGGGGTGACCCGCGGTGAGCAGTACTTC. It encodes CAWSVGVTRGEQYF.

The J gene is TRBJ1-6, the V gene TRBV10-2; D possibly corresponds to TRBD1 (5 bases). The CDR3 sequence is 15 residues long. Germline values: CDR1 WSHSY, CDR2 SAAADI. V was pared by 7 bases and J by 8 bases, with 18 bases between. For the CDR3, the DNA is TGCGCCAGCAATATAGCAGGGAAGGTGGATTCACCCCTCCACTTT. As protein: CASNIAGKVDSPLHF.

V and J are TRBV4-1 and TRBJ2-3, with D perhaps matching TRBD2 (5 bases). This CDR3 spans 17 amino acids. Trimming took 0 bases from V and 3 from J, leaving 16 bases between them. Germline CDR1 and CDR2: MGHRA and YSYEKL. The CDR3 is CASSQEGVLVETDTQYF. CDR3 in DNA: TGCGCCAGCAGCCAAGAGGGAGTGTTGGTTGAGACAGATACGCAGTATTTT.

The chain uses TRBV2 and TRBJ2-1, with D possibly matching TRBD1 (6 bases). The germline gives CDR1 SNHLY, CDR2 FYNNEI. This CDR3 is 12 amino acids long. Trimming stripped 5 bases from V and 9 bases from J, with 11 bases between. The CDR3 region has the DNA TGTGCCAGCAGTCAGACAGGTGCTGAGCAGTTCTTC. Its translation is CASSQTGAEQFF.

The genes are TRBV5-1 and TRBJ2-7; 9 bases map to TRBD2. Germline V lookup: CDR1 SGHRS, CDR2 YFSETQ. The CDR3 loop spans 15 amino acids. Trimming at V came to 1 base and at J to 3 bases, leaving 5 bases not matched to a gene. Here the CDR3 DNA reads TGCGCCAGCAGCTTGCGCCCTAGCGGGGTCTACGAGCAGTACTTC. Protein: CASSLRPSGVYEQYF.

This sequence joins TRBV28 and TRBJ1-3; TRBD1 agrees at 7 bases. Germline V gene lookup returns CDR1 MDHEN and CDR2 SYDVKM. Losses at the gene ends were 8 bases for V and 2 bases for J; bases not matched to a gene: 9. The CDR3 contains 15 residues. The CDR3 sequence: CASLSTGTTGNTIYF. The CDR3 region has the DNA TGTGCCAGCCTATCGACAGGGACAACTGGAAACACCATATATTTT.

This chain uses TRBV9 with TRBJ1-5; D may be TRBD1 (5 bases). V gave up 0 bases and J gave up 5 bases, with 12 bases separating them. CDR3 length: 15 amino acids. Germline loops: CDR1 SGDLS, CDR2 YYNGEE. Here the CDR3 DNA reads TGTGCCAGCAGCGTAGGGGGTCAGGGCGATCAGCCCCAGCATTTT. Amino acids: CASSVGGQGDQPQHF. Full variable domain (missing parts from reference TRBV9 and TRBJ1-5): DSGVTQTPKHLITATGQRVTLRCSPRSGDLSVYWYQQSLDQGLQFLIQYYNGEERAKGNILERFSAQQFPDLHSELNLSSLELGDSALYFCASSVGGQGDQPQHFGDGTRLSIL.